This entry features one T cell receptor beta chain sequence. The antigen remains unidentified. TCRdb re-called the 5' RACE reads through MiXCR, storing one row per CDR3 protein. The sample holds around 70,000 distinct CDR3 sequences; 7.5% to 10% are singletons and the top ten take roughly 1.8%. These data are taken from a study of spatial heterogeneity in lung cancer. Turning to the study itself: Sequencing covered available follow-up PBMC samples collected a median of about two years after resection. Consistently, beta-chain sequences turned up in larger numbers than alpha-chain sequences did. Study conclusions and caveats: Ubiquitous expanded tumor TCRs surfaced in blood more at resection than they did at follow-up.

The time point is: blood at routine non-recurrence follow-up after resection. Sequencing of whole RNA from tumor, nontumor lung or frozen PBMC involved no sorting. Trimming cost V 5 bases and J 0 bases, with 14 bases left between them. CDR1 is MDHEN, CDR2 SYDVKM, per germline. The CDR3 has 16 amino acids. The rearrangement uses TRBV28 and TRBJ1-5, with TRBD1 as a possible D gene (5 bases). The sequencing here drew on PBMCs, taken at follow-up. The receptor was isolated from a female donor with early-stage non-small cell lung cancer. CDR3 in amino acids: CASSPPGPDSNQPQHF. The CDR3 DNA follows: TGTGCCAGCAGTCCCCCAGGGCCGGATAGCAATCAGCCCCAGCATTTT.